The 26 T cell receptor beta chains below all came from one sample that was sequenced in a study of T cells in Graves' hyperthyroidism and ophthalmopathy. RNA transcripts provided the source from which TCR beta CDR3 regions were amplified. A first-round RT-PCR of the TCR CDR3 used the HTBI primer set. TCRdb re-derived calls from the multiplex PCR reads in MiXCR, one entry per CDR3 protein. The profile shows about 380,000 distinct CDR3 sequences, around 15% of them singletons. Sequencing was carried out using blood. The source is a woman in her thirties with Graves' ophthalmopathy.

This clonotype was seen many times. The chain uses TRBV27 and TRBJ2-1; 7 bases match TRBD2. Germline V gene sequence: CDR1 MNHEY, CDR2 SMNVEV (reference sequence). The trim removed 6 bases at V and 7 bases at J, leaving 3 bases unmatched. The CDR3 contains 12 residues. As DNA, the CDR3 is TGTGCCAGCAGCGACGGGGGGAATGAGCAGTTCTTC. Its protein is CASSDGGNEQFF.

Of note for this clonotype: A much larger clone lies a single base off, so this may be a read error. V gene TRBV18 combines with J gene TRBJ1-3, with D unclear. Germline loops: CDR1 KGHSH, CDR2 LQKENI. V dropped 6 bases and J dropped 2 bases, with 11 bases sitting between them. This CDR3 has 14 amino acids. CDR3 residues: CASSQQSPGNTIYF. As DNA, the CDR3 is TGTGCCAGCTCCCAACAGAGCCCTGGAAACACCATATATTTT. The full variable domain, its missing parts supplied by reference TRBV18 and TRBJ1-3, is NAGVMQNPRHLVRRRGQEARLRCSPMKGHSHVYWYRQLPEEGLKFMVYLQKENIIDESGMPKERFSAEFPKEGPSILRIQQVVRGDSAAYFCASSQQSPGNTIYFGEGSWLTVV.

The chain recombines TRBV20-1 with TRBJ1-5; 7 nucleotides line up with TRBD1. V shed 2 bases, J shed 0 bases, and the junction held 7 bases outside the gene matches. The V gene's germline CDR1 is DFQATT and CDR2 SNEGSKA (reference sequence). The CDR3 covers 16 residues. CDR3 amino acids: CSARTPGQNSNQPQHF. As DNA, the CDR3 is TGCAGTGCTAGAACCCCGGGACAGAATAGCAATCAGCCCCAGCATTTT.

This clonotype occurred many times. V usage is TRBV20-1 and J usage is TRBJ2-1, with 7 bases that match TRBD1. V lost 3 bases and J lost 10; bases outside the gene matches: 12. In germline, CDR1 is DFQATT, CDR2 SNEGSKA (reference sequence). The CDR3 contains 14 residues. The CDR3 nucleotides are TGCAGTGCTAGTCGAAGGGGGCTGGTCGGCGAGCAGTTCTTC. It codes for CSASRRGLVGEQFF.

This clonotype was picked up many times. The chain has TRBV6-4 and TRBJ2-3; TRBD2 matches 10 bases. The CDR3 consists of 17 residues. Germline V gene lookup returns CDR1 MRHNA and CDR2 SNTAGT. V lost 4 bases and J lost 2; bases outside the gene matches: 9. This chain's CDR3 is CASSVTASGGFTDTQYF. The CDR3, as DNA: TGTGCCAGCAGTGTCACTGCTAGCGGGGGCTTCACAGATACGCAGTATTTT.

Only a few counts were recorded for this clonotype. The CDR3 sequence is CSARDSTGLGKLFF. The DNA of the CDR3 is TGCAGTGCTAGAGATTCGACAGGGTTAGGAAAACTGTTTTTT. The gene calls are TRBV20-1 and TRBJ1-4; 7 bases are shared with TRBD1. Germline values: CDR1 DFQATT, CDR2 SNEGSKA (reference sequence). Trimming took 0 bases from V and 10 from J; bases not matched to a gene: 8. The CDR3 totals 14 residues.

This clonotype has ten or more counts. The chain couples TRBV28 to TRBJ2-7; 8 bases are shared with TRBD1. V gave up 5 bases and J gave up 3 bases; unmatched junction bases: 9. This CDR3 is built from 15 residues. The germline V gene has CDR1 MDHEN and CDR2 SYDVKM. CDR3 region: CASSPGTGWGYEQYF. DNA of the CDR3: TGTGCCAGCAGTCCCGGGACAGGATGGGGCTACGAGCAGTACTTC. Looking up the rest from reference TRBV28 and TRBJ2-7 gives the full variable domain: DVKVTQSSRYLVKRTGEKVFLECVQDMDHENMFWYRQDPGLGLRLIYFSYDVKMKEKGDIPEGYSVSREKKERFSLILESASTNQTSMYLCASSPGTGWGYEQYFGPGTRLTVT.

V is TRBV6-5 and J is TRBJ2-1; 8 positions match TRBD2. Losses at the gene ends were 4 bases for V and 0 bases for J; bases not matched to a gene: 11. Germline-derived CDR1 and CDR2 are MNHEY and SVGAGI. CDR3 length: 18 amino acids. The CDR3 is CASSSSVRRGDSYNEQFF. Written as DNA, the CDR3 is TGTGCCAGCAGTTCTTCAGTTAGGCGGGGGGACTCCTACAATGAGCAGTTCTTC.

This clonotype occurred many times. V is TRBV4-1 and J is TRBJ1-5, with D unclear. Germline V gene lookup returns CDR1 MGHRA and CDR2 YSYEKL. V was shortened by 0 bases and J by 6 bases, with 15 bases between the two germline ends. The CDR3 covers 16 residues. The CDR3: CASSQDWAELPQPQHF. As DNA, the CDR3 is TGCGCCAGCAGCCAAGATTGGGCAGAGTTACCTCAGCCCCAGCATTTT.

The chain combines TRBV20-1 with TRBJ2-2; possible D gene TRBD1, 6 bases. Trimming took 3 bases from V and 6 from J, leaving 20 bases between them. Germline values: CDR1 DFQATT, CDR2 SNEGSKA (reference sequence). The CDR3 is 16 residues long. Here the CDR3 DNA reads TGCAGTGCTAGTAACGTAGGCAGGGGATCGGCCGGGGAGCTGTTTTTT. This gives the protein CSASNVGRGSAGELFF.

This clonotype was observed at least ten times. The chain employs TRBV7-3 and TRBJ2-3; D perhaps matches TRBD1 (6 bases). The CDR3 is 14 amino acids. Trimming took 5 bases from V and 4 from J, leaving 13 bases between them. The germline CDR1 and CDR2 sequences are SGHTA and FQGTGA. The CDR3 spells CASSRTGSSDTQYF. The CDR3 DNA sequence: TGTGCCAGCAGCAGAACAGGGTCCTCAGATACGCAGTATTTT.

In regard to this clonotype: A clone one base away is much larger, so this may be a read error. This chain connects TRBV12-3 or TRBV12-4 to TRBJ1-5; 9 positions agree with TRBD1. The CDR3 contains 18 residues. CDR3 nucleotide sequence: TGTGCCAGCAGTTTTGTAGGACAGGGGCTCAATAGCGATCAGCCCCAGCATTTT. It encodes CASSFVGQGLNSDQPQHF.

This clonotype was detected only a few times. The chain joins TRBV9 to TRBJ2-1; D is possibly TRBD2 (7 bases). The ends were cut back, 3 bases at V and 0 bases at J, with 13 bases in the middle. Germline-derived CDR1 and CDR2 are SGDLS and YYNGEE. The CDR3 runs 16 residues. CDR3 DNA: TGTGCCAGCAGCGCCAAGGGGGGGAGCTCCTACAATGAGCAGTTCTTC. Its translation is CASSAKGGSSYNEQFF. The entire variable domain, with the rest obtained from reference TRBV9 and TRBJ2-1, is as follows: DSGVTQTPKHLITATGQRVTLRCSPRSGDLSVYWYQQSLDQGLQFLIQYYNGEERAKGNILERFSAQQFPDLHSELNLSSLELGDSALYFCASSAKGGSSYNEQFFGPGTRLTVL.

The chain joins TRBV20-1 to TRBJ2-1; the D gene is possibly TRBD1 (5 bases). CDR1 and CDR2 (germline): DFQATT, SNEGSKA (reference sequence). This CDR3 region has 16 residues. V was cut by 6 bases and J by 5 bases, with 23 bases left in between. Here the CDR3 reads CSAPPPLARVNNEQFF. In DNA form, the CDR3 reads TGCAGTGCCCCCCCCCCCTTGGCCAGGGTCAACAATGAGCAGTTCTTC.

The chain couples TRBV6-1 to TRBJ2-7; 13 positions match TRBD2. The trim removed 6 bases at V and 5 bases at J, leaving 4 bases unmatched. This CDR3 contains 14 residues. Germline V gene lookup returns CDR1 MNHNS and CDR2 SASEGT. CDR3 coding DNA: TGTGCCAGCAGACTAGCGGGGGGGCTCCACGAGCAGTACTTC. This encodes CASRLAGGLHEQYF.

The table lists this clonotype with many counts. The chain employs TRBV12-3 or TRBV12-4 and TRBJ2-7, with TRBD2 matching 8 bases. J gave up 7 bases and V 5 bases, and 13 bases lay outside the gene matches. This CDR3 has 15 amino acids. The DNA of the CDR3 is TGTGCCAGCAGTGAGGGGGAGCGGGGGACTTTGGAGCAGTACTTC. Protein: CASSEGERGTLEQYF.

This clonotype was observed at least ten times. CDR3 region: CSARKTGVVYNEQFF. As DNA, the CDR3 is TGCAGTGCTAGAAAGACAGGGGTCGTTTACAATGAGCAGTTCTTC. The V and J genes are TRBV20-1 and TRBJ2-1; 8 bases fit TRBD1. Germline trimming cut 2 bases from V and 4 bases from J; bases unmatched to any gene: 7. CDR1 and CDR2 from the germline V gene are DFQATT and SNEGSKA (reference sequence). The CDR3 sequence is 15 residues long.

The chain has TRBV7-2 and TRBJ1-5; D unresolved. Trimming stripped 5 bases from V and 7 bases from J, with 15 bases between. Germline assignment: CDR1 SGHTA and CDR2 FQGNSA. The CDR3 runs 14 residues. CDR3 sequence: CASSAEGVGQPQHF. DNA for the CDR3: TGTGCCAGCAGCGCCGAGGGTGTGGGGCAGCCCCAGCATTTT.

This clonotype was seen at least ten times. V is TRBV28 and J is TRBJ2-2; no firm D call. In germline, CDR1 is MDHEN, CDR2 SYDVKM. The CDR3 is 12 amino acids. The V and J ends lost 4 bases and 6 bases respectively, with 6 bases between them. The CDR3 spells CASSSLSGELFF. Written as DNA, the CDR3 is TGTGCCAGCAGTTCACTTTCCGGGGAGCTGTTTTTT.

V usage is TRBV13 and J usage is TRBJ2-7; D tentatively fits TRBD1 or TRBD2 (5 bases each). The V end lost 0 bases, the J end lost 7 bases, and 13 bases lay between the germline ends. Germline lookup yields CDR1 PRHDT and CDR2 FYEKMQ (reference sequence). This CDR3 comprises 14 residues. The CDR3 nucleotides read TGTGCCAGCAGCTTAGGGGGGACGGCTAGGGAGCAGTACTTC. This codes for CASSLGGTAREQYF.

The chain uses TRBV6-2 or TRBV6-3 and TRBJ1-5; D remains unclear. The CDR3 runs to 16 residues. The germline V gene encodes CDR1 MNHEY and CDR2 SVGEGT. V lost 2 bases, J lost 2 bases, and 13 bases lay in between. CDR3 residues: CASSYTAVRGNQPQHF. CDR3 DNA sequence: TGTGCCAGCAGTTACACTGCAGTGAGGGGCAATCAGCCCCAGCATTTT.

At least ten counts were recorded for this clonotype. The V and J genes are TRBV28 and TRBJ2-2; tentative D call: TRBD2 (5 bases). The V end was cut by 4 bases, the J end by 0 bases, with 15 bases between. Germline V gives CDR1 MDHEN, CDR2 SYDVKM. The CDR3 length is 17 residues. This CDR3 reads CASSSWTSNANTGELFF. CDR3 sequence (DNA): TGTGCCAGCAGTTCATGGACTTCTAACGCGAACACCGGGGAGCTGTTTTTT.

This clonotype was recorded at least ten times. V and J are TRBV7-3 and TRBJ2-2, with D possibly matching TRBD2 (6 bases). The CDR3 has 14 amino acids. CDR1 is SGHTA and CDR2 is FQGTGA in the germline V gene. V was pared by 6 bases and J by 2 bases, with 10 bases between. CDR3 sequence (DNA): TGTGCCAGCAGGCTAGCGAAAAACACCGGGGAGCTGTTTTTT. It yields the protein CASRLAKNTGELFF.

This clonotype was observed at least ten times. The rearrangement links TRBV27 to TRBJ1-5, with a possible D match to TRBD1 (5 bases). CDR1 and CDR2 (germline): MNHEY, SMNVEV (reference sequence). V was clipped by 3 bases and J by 5 bases, with 14 bases between them. This CDR3 contains 15 residues. The CDR3 DNA reads as TGTGCCAGCAGTTTCGGTGGGGCGGGGCATCAGCCCCAGCATTTT. The encoded protein is CASSFGGAGHQPQHF.

This clonotype was seen a handful of times. V and J are TRBV19 and TRBJ2-5; D is perhaps TRBD1 (6 bases). With 2 bases removed from V and 9 bases from J, the gap between germline ends came to 25 bases. Germline V lookup: CDR1 LNHDA, CDR2 SQIVND (reference sequence). This CDR3 region has 17 residues. CDR3 DNA: TGTGCCAGTAGTATATATTCCGAGGCAGGGGATGGGGGTGCCCAGTACTTC. Translated, it gives CASSIYSEAGDGGAQYF.

Many counts were recorded for this clonotype. The rearrangement joins TRBV15 to TRBJ2-3; D might be TRBD2 (5 bases). This CDR3 has 15 residues. Germline-derived CDR1 and CDR2 are LNHNV and YYDKDF (reference sequence). The V and J ends lost 8 bases and 1 base respectively, with 16 bases between them. The CDR3 region is CATSAVAGRTDTQYF. CDR3 nucleotide sequence: TGTGCCACCTCCGCGGTGGCGGGCCGCACAGATACGCAGTATTTT.